The 2 T cell receptor beta chains reported below all come from one sample, sequenced in a study of T cell responses to AZD1222 COVID-19 vaccine. Sequencing was performed with immunoSEQ multiplex PCR; in TCRdb, only in-frame clones are kept and a portion is missing. The sample contains some 130,000 clones, about 93% of which appear only once. The source material was peripheral blood, sampled on day 0 of AZD1222 vaccination. The source is an adult in good health.

The chain links TRBV6-1 to TRBJ1-5, with D possibly being TRBD1 (5 bases). Trimming took off 2 bases at V and 6 bases at J, with 14 bases between the two ends. The CDR3 sequence is 15 residues long. Germline CDR1 and CDR2: MNHNS and SASEGT. CDR3 region: CASSESSWGGQPQHF. The CDR3 coding sequence is TGTGCCAGCAGTGAAAGCTCCTGGGGGGGTCAGCCCCAGCATTTT.

This chain connects TRBV19 to TRBJ1-2, with D maybe TRBD1 (6 bases). The germline V and J ends were trimmed by 1 base and 4 bases, with 13 bases remaining between them. The CDR3 runs to 15 residues. The germline CDR1 and CDR2 sequences are LNHDA and SQIVND (reference sequence). CDR3 sequence (DNA): TGTGCCAGTAGTATAGGCCCCCCAGGGGTCTATGGCTACACCTTC. Amino acid sequence: CASSIGPPGVYGYTF.